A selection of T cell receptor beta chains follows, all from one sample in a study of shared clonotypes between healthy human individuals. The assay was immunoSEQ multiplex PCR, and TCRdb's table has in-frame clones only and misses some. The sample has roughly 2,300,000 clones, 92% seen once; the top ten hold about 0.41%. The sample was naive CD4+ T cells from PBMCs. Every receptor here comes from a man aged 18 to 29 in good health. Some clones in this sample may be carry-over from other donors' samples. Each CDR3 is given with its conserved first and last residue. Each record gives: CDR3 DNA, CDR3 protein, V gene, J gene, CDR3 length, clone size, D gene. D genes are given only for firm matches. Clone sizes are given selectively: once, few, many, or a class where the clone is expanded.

cdr3_nt: TGTGCCAGCTCAACACGTGATAGAGGAAGCGCAGATACGCAGTATTTT
cdr3_aa: CASSTRDRGSADTQYF
v_call: TRBV18
j_call: TRBJ2-3
cdr3_length: 16
clone_size: once
d_call: .

cdr3_nt: TGCGCCAGCTCACAGGGCAACCATGAGCAGTTCTTC
cdr3_aa: CASSQGNHEQFF
v_call: TRBV5-1
j_call: TRBJ2-1
cdr3_length: 12
clone_size: .
d_call: .

cdr3_nt: TGCGCCAGCAGCCGTCGGGCGGCAGGGCTGGAGACCCAGTACTTC
cdr3_aa: CASSRRAAGLETQYF
v_call: TRBV4-1
j_call: TRBJ2-5
cdr3_length: 15
clone_size: .
d_call: .

cdr3_nt: TGTGCCAGCAGTGGGGCCCTAGGGACTAATGAAAAACTGTTTTTT
cdr3_aa: CASSGALGTNEKLFF
v_call: TRBV6-1
j_call: TRBJ1-4
cdr3_length: 15
clone_size: .
d_call: .

cdr3_nt: TGCGCCAGCAGCATGATGACCGGGACAGGAGCGACCGGGGAGCTGTTTTTT
cdr3_aa: CASSMMTGTGATGELFF
v_call: TRBV5-1
j_call: TRBJ2-2
cdr3_length: 17
clone_size: .
d_call: TRBD1

cdr3_nt: TGTGCCAGCAGTTTGGGCAGACAAGAGACCCAGTACTTC
cdr3_aa: CASSLGRQETQYF
v_call: TRBV27
j_call: TRBJ2-5
cdr3_length: 13
clone_size: .
d_call: .

cdr3_nt: TGTGCCAGCAGCTTGGGAGGCAGGGGGTCCTACAATGAGCAGTTCTTC
cdr3_aa: CASSLGGRGSYNEQFF
v_call: TRBV5-4
j_call: TRBJ2-1
cdr3_length: 16
clone_size: .
d_call: TRBD1

cdr3_nt: TGTGCCAGCAGCGAGGTTGGGCTGCCTATCCCCTTT
cdr3_aa: CASSEVGLPIPF
v_call: TRBV7-2
j_call: TRBJ1-1
cdr3_length: 12
clone_size: .
d_call: .

cdr3_nt: TGCGCCAGCAGTTTACTGGCCAGGTTAAGCGAGCAGTACTTC
cdr3_aa: CASSLLARLSEQYF
v_call: TRBV28
j_call: TRBJ2-7
cdr3_length: 14
clone_size: .
d_call: .

cdr3_nt: TGTGCCAGCAGCGTAGGGTGGGGCAACCAGGGCAATGAGCAGTTCTTC
cdr3_aa: CASSVGWGNQGNEQFF
v_call: TRBV9
j_call: TRBJ2-1
cdr3_length: 16
clone_size: .
d_call: .

cdr3_nt: TGTGCCAGTAGCGGCGGCAGGGGAGATACGCAGTATTTT
cdr3_aa: CASSGGRGDTQYF
v_call: TRBV19
j_call: TRBJ2-3
cdr3_length: 13
clone_size: .
d_call: .

cdr3_nt: TGTGCCAGCAGCTTAGGGAGCCTCCGTGAATACGAGCAGTACTTC
cdr3_aa: CASSLGSLREYEQYF
v_call: TRBV5-6
j_call: TRBJ2-7
cdr3_length: 15
clone_size: once
d_call: .

cdr3_nt: TGCGCCAGCAGCTCTGCGAGTCGAGGAGCCTACGAGCAGTACTTC
cdr3_aa: CASSSASRGAYEQYF
v_call: TRBV7-9
j_call: TRBJ2-7
cdr3_length: 15
clone_size: .
d_call: .

cdr3_nt: TGTGCCAGCAGTACAGGGGGCCCCGGAACTGAAGCTTTCTTT
cdr3_aa: CASSTGGPGTEAFF
v_call: TRBV2
j_call: TRBJ1-1
cdr3_length: 14
clone_size: .
d_call: TRBD1

cdr3_nt: TGTGCCAGCAGTTACCTCCCTAAATACAATGAGCAGTTCTTC
cdr3_aa: CASSYLPKYNEQFF
v_call: TRBV6-6
j_call: TRBJ2-1
cdr3_length: 14
clone_size: .
d_call: .

cdr3_nt: TGCGCCAGCAGCCAAGATGAGGCCGGGTTCGGAAACACCATATATTTT
cdr3_aa: CASSQDEAGFGNTIYF
v_call: TRBV4-3
j_call: TRBJ1-3
cdr3_length: 16
clone_size: .
d_call: .

cdr3_nt: TGTGCCACCAGCAGAGATAGGGGCCAACTGCAGTACTTC
cdr3_aa: CATSRDRGQLQYF
v_call: TRBV15
j_call: TRBJ2-7
cdr3_length: 13
clone_size: once
d_call: .

cdr3_nt: TGTGCCAGCAGCGCACCCAGGGGGCAGGCGACCCAGTACTTC
cdr3_aa: CASSAPRGQATQYF
v_call: TRBV5-8
j_call: TRBJ2-5
cdr3_length: 14
clone_size: .
d_call: TRBD1

cdr3_nt: TGTGCCAGCAGCCGTCCCGGGACAGGGATCGGCACCGGGGAGCTGTTTTTT
cdr3_aa: CASSRPGTGIGTGELFF
v_call: TRBV11-1
j_call: TRBJ2-2
cdr3_length: 17
clone_size: .
d_call: TRBD1

cdr3_nt: TGCGCCAGCAGCCAAGATCAATACTCTGGAAACACCATATATTTT
cdr3_aa: CASSQDQYSGNTIYF
v_call: TRBV4-1
j_call: TRBJ1-3
cdr3_length: 15
clone_size: .
d_call: .

cdr3_nt: TGTGCCAGCAGTGATGTTGTGGCATACACTGAAGCTTTCTTT
cdr3_aa: CASSDVVAYTEAFF
v_call: TRBV6-1
j_call: TRBJ1-1
cdr3_length: 14
clone_size: few
d_call: .

cdr3_nt: TGTGCCAGCAGTGAAGGCAGGGACACAGATACGCAGTATTTT
cdr3_aa: CASSEGRDTDTQYF
v_call: TRBV2
j_call: TRBJ2-3
cdr3_length: 14
clone_size: .
d_call: .

cdr3_nt: TGTGCCAGCAGCAGGGGACTAGCGACAGATACGCAGTATTTT
cdr3_aa: CASSRGLATDTQYF
v_call: TRBV7-2
j_call: TRBJ2-3
cdr3_length: 14
clone_size: .
d_call: TRBD2

cdr3_nt: TGTGCCAGCAGCAGTATAAGATGGAATCAGCCCCAGCATTTT
cdr3_aa: CASSSIRWNQPQHF
v_call: TRBV28
j_call: TRBJ1-5
cdr3_length: 14
clone_size: .
d_call: .

cdr3_nt: TGCGCCAGCAGCCTGACCCTCGGGCAGAACACTGAAGCTTTCTTT
cdr3_aa: CASSLTLGQNTEAFF
v_call: TRBV5-1
j_call: TRBJ1-1
cdr3_length: 15
clone_size: .
d_call: .

cdr3_nt: TGTGCCAGCAGCTTAGCGGGCTTCACAGATACGCAGTATTTT
cdr3_aa: CASSLAGFTDTQYF
v_call: TRBV7-9
j_call: TRBJ2-3
cdr3_length: 14
clone_size: .
d_call: .